The 17 T cell receptor beta chains in this list originate from one sample, sequenced in a study of Ad26.COV2.S vaccination and SARS-CoV-2 variants. The repertoire was sequenced with immunoSEQ multiplex PCR; TCRdb's copy has only in-frame clones and lacks some. Of roughly 700,000 clones listed, more than 70% are singletons. The sample's treatment: 15 to 20 received Ad26.COV2.S at low or high dose, single or two shots; about five received placebo; per-sample allocation not given. The samples were gathered on day 63 after the first injection of vaccine or placebo. The sample was peripheral blood, taken in a trial of Ad26.COV2.S vaccine versus placebo. The receptors come from a person aged 18-60 years who received the Ad26.COV2.S COVID-19 vaccine or a placebo.

The V call is TRBV18, the J call TRBJ1-1; 12 nucleotides agree with TRBD1. Germline V CDR1 and CDR2: KGHSH, LQKENI. The V gene end was trimmed by 0 bases and the J gene end by 3 bases; junction bases not matched to a gene: 2. CDR3 size: 16 residues. The CDR3 reads CASSPPGQGAYTEAFF. In DNA, the CDR3 is TGTGCCAGCTCACCACCGGGACAGGGGGCTTACACTGAAGCTTTCTTT.

The chain carries TRBV7-2 and TRBJ2-7; the match to TRBD1 covers 8 bases. J gave up 2 bases and V 5 bases, and 8 bases lay outside the gene matches. The germline V gene has CDR1 SGHTA and CDR2 FQGNSA. The CDR3 is made up of 15 amino acids. The CDR3 DNA reads as TGTGCCAGCAGCACCGGGACAGGCTCGGCCTACGAGCAGTACTTC. Its translation is CASSTGTGSAYEQYF.

The rearrangement uses TRBV4-1 and TRBJ1-5, with D unclear. Trimming pared 1 base from V and 0 bases from J, leaving 13 bases between. The CDR3 has 17 residues. From germline, CDR1 is MGHRA and CDR2 YSYEKL. CDR3 DNA sequence: TGCGCCAGCAGCCAAGGCGCCGCAGAATATAGCAATCAGCCCCAGCATTTT. Protein sequence: CASSQGAAEYSNQPQHF.

The V and J genes are TRBV19 and TRBJ2-5, with D perhaps being TRBD1 or TRBD2 (6 bases each). Germline CDR1 reads LNHDA; CDR2 reads SQIVND (reference sequence). CDR3 length: 15 residues. The V end was cut by 7 bases, the J end by 4 bases, with 19 bases between. CDR3 bases: TGTGCCAGTACCATCCGAGGGGGGACGGGAGAGACCCAGTACTTC. Residues: CASTIRGGTGETQYF.

This clone is a singleton in its sample. V usage is TRBV4-3 and J usage is TRBJ2-1; D call uncertain. Trimming left V 4 bases short and J 6 bases short, with 16 bases between. CDR3 length equals 15 residues. Germline values: CDR1 LGHNA, CDR2 YSLEER. DNA for the CDR3: TGCGCCAGCAGCCCTGGACGGGCCAGTCGCAATGAGCAGTTCTTC. Translating it yields CASSPGRASRNEQFF.

The chain carries TRBV7-9 and TRBJ1-2; the match to TRBD1 covers 8 bases. J lost 6 bases, V lost 4 bases, and 4 bases had no gene match. This CDR3 is 13 amino acids long. Germline loops: CDR1 SEHNR, CDR2 FQNEAQ (reference sequence). The CDR3 loop reads CASSSDRVHGYTF. CDR3 sequence (DNA): TGTGCCAGCAGCTCGGACAGGGTCCATGGCTACACCTTC.

V is TRBV11-2 and J is TRBJ2-7, with D maybe TRBD2 (6 bases). The V gene lost 2 bases and the J gene lost 3 bases, with 20 bases spanning the gap. Germline CDR1 is SGHAT and CDR2 is FQNNGV. This CDR3 spans 17 amino acids. CDR3 region: CASSLRVAGSPGYEQYF. CDR3 sequence (DNA): TGTGCCAGCAGCTTAAGGGTTGCGGGAAGTCCAGGCTACGAGCAGTACTTC.

The rearrangement joins TRBV7-9 to TRBJ2-3; no clear D. Germline V lookup: CDR1 SEHNR, CDR2 FQNEAQ (reference sequence). This CDR3 is built from 14 residues. Trimming stripped 4 bases from V and 0 bases from J, with 8 bases between. The CDR3 DNA reads TGTGCCAGCAGCTCGTCCCCTAGCACAGATACGCAGTATTTT. As protein: CASSSSPSTDTQYF.

The chain uses TRBV2 and TRBJ1-1; a possible D gene is TRBD1 (5 bases). From germline, CDR1 is SNHLY and CDR2 FYNNEI. The length of the CDR3 is 11 residues. The V end was cut by 8 bases, the J end by 7 bases, with 11 bases between. CDR3 sequence: CASLQVLEAFF. For the CDR3, the DNA is TGTGCCAGCCTACAGGTCCTTGAAGCTTTCTTT.

A remark on this clone: The sample holds other DNA sequences that translate to the same CDR3. V is TRBV12-3 or TRBV12-4 and J is TRBJ1-2; a weak D match, TRBD1 (5 bases). The CDR3 runs to 13 residues. With 3 bases removed from V and 7 bases from J, the gap between germline ends came to 12 bases. In nucleotides, the CDR3 is TGTGCCAGCAGTTTTGCCGGGGCAGGTGGCTACACCTTC. Residues: CASSFAGAGGYTF.

The V and J genes are TRBV5-8 and TRBJ2-4; maybe TRBD2 (5 bases). This CDR3 spans 15 amino acids. The ends were cut back, 4 bases at V and 3 bases at J, with 14 bases in the middle. Germline lookup yields CDR1 SGHTS and CDR2 YDEGEE. The CDR3 loop is CASSTYREDKNIQYF. CDR3 sequence (DNA): TGTGCCAGCAGCACCTACCGGGAAGACAAAAACATTCAGTACTTC.

This sequence joins TRBV6-5 and TRBJ2-7; maybe TRBD2 (5 bases). The CDR3 contains 15 residues. V lost 6 bases, J lost 0 bases, and 15 bases lay in between. In germline, CDR1 is MNHEY, CDR2 SVGAGI. The DNA for the CDR3 is TGTGCCAGCAGGAGCGGCGGGCTGGGCTCCTACGAGCAGTACTTC. This gives the protein CASRSGGLGSYEQYF.

The gene calls are TRBV29-1 and TRBJ1-6; D gene uncertain. Per germline, CDR1 SQVTM and CDR2 ANQGSEA. This CDR3 spans 12 amino acids. V was pared by 4 bases and J by 8 bases, with 9 bases between. The DNA for the CDR3 is TGCAGCGTTGGAGATGTGGATTCACCCCTCCACTTT. Translated: CSVGDVDSPLHF.

The chain recombines TRBV7-8 with TRBJ1-1; tentatively, D is TRBD1 (6 bases). The CDR3 covers 14 residues. Trimming cost V 4 bases and J 5 bases, with 14 bases left between them. Looked up from germline, CDR1 is SGHVS and CDR2 is FQNEAQ. CDR3 region: CASSSGGGGTEAFF. In DNA, the CDR3 is TGTGCCAGCAGCTCCGGTGGAGGGGGGACTGAAGCTTTCTTT.

The chain recombines TRBV21-1 with TRBJ1-6; the table's D call, TRBD1, has no DNA check behind it. TRBV21-1 is noted as a pseudogene. This CDR3 is built from 15 residues. CDR3 in amino acids: CASSKNGRVNSPLHF. The CDR3 DNA sequence: TGTGCCAGCAGCAAAAACGGCAGGGTTAATTCACCCCTCCACTTT.

The CDR3 DNA reads as TGTGCCACCCGTTCTCGACAGAACACTGAAGCTTTCTTT. Translation gives CATRSRQNTEAFF. V gene TRBV11-2 combines with J gene TRBJ1-1; no definite D call. Trimming pared 10 bases from V and 1 base from J, leaving 13 bases between. The germline CDR1 and CDR2 sequences are SGHAT and FQNNGV. The CDR3 is made up of 13 amino acids. The full variable domain, with the rest looked up from reference TRBV11-2 and TRBJ1-1, is EAGVAQSPRYKIIEKRQSVAFWCNPISGHATLYWYQQILGQGPKLLIQFQNNGVVDDSQLPKDRFSAERLKGVDSTLKIQPAKLEDSAVYLCATRSRQNTEAFFGQGTRLTVV.

The chain employs TRBV24-1 and TRBJ2-1; D assignment may be TRBD1 or TRBD2 (5 bases each). Trimming left V 7 bases short and J 6 bases short, with 12 bases between. This CDR3 has 13 residues. Germline V lookup: CDR1 KGHDR, CDR2 SFDVKD. In DNA form, the CDR3 reads TGTGCCACCAGGGGGACCAACTTCAATGAGCAGTTCTTC. Its translation: CATRGTNFNEQFF.